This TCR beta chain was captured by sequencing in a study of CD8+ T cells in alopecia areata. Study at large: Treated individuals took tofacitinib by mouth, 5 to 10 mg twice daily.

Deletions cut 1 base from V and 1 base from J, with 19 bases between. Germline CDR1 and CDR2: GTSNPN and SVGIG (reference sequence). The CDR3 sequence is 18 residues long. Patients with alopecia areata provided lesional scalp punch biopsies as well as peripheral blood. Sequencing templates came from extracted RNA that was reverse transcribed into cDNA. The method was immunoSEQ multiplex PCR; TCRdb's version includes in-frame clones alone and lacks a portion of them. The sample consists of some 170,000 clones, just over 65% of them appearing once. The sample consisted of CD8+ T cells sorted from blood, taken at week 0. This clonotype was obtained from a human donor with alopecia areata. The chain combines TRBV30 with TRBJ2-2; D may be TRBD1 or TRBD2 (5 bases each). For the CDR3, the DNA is TGTGCCTGGAGTGGTAACCCCGGGACGGAGATGAACACCGGGGAGCTGTTTTTT. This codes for CAWSGNPGTEMNTGELFF.